Shown below are 15 T cell receptor beta chains from a single sample sequenced in a study of blood T cells in healthy people across ages (dated by TCRdb to about 2015). Library preparation used 5' RACE. The sample was run on an Illumina HiSeq 2500. A second PCR of roughly 6 to 11 cycles was run with a J-beta primer mix and a sample-barcoded 5' primer. TCRdb trimmed the raw reads at Q25, called clones with MiXCR and kept productive beta chains. Rows merge per CDR3 protein into single entries with the most common DNA and genes. This sample holds about 1.6 million distinct CDR3 sequences; about 32% were observed only once. Of the sample, over 9% is held by the ten largest clones. Sequenced: blood. Receptors originate from a woman in her 30s in good health.

This clonotype is a singleton in its sample. The chain recombines TRBV5-5 with TRBJ2-7, with 7 bases fitting TRBD1. This CDR3 contains 16 residues. V dropped 0 bases and J dropped 0; count of bases not matched to a gene: 6. Germline loops: CDR1 SGHKS, CDR2 YYEKEE (reference sequence). CDR3 amino acids: CASSLGVGQSSYEQYF. CDR3 bases: TGTGCCAGCAGCTTGGGGGTGGGACAGAGCTCCTACGAGCAGTACTTC.

J is TRBJ2-1 and V is TRBV9, with D maybe TRBD2 (5 bases). V dropped 4 bases and J dropped 3 bases, with 20 bases sitting between them. This CDR3 spans 17 amino acids. The germline V gene encodes CDR1 SGDLS and CDR2 YYNGEE. The chain's CDR3 is CASSRGLLGRDYNEQFF. The CDR3 bases are TGTGCCAGCAGCAGAGGACTGCTGGGGAGAGACTACAATGAGCAGTTCTTC.

This clonotype was counted only a few times. The gene calls are TRBV6-6 and TRBJ2-1; a possible D gene is TRBD2 (5 bases). The CDR3 contains 13 residues. Germline lookup yields CDR1 MNHNY and CDR2 SVGAGI (reference sequence). The ends were cut back, 4 bases at V and 10 bases at J, with 14 bases in the middle. This chain's CDR3 is CASSSPLVAEQFF. CDR3 nucleotides: TGTGCCAGCAGTTCCCCACTAGTCGCCGAGCAGTTCTTC.

A word on this clonotype: A much bigger clone sits one base away, suggesting this may be a read error. This chain links TRBV3-1 with TRBJ2-5, with a tentative D call TRBD2 (6 bases). This CDR3 contains 15 residues. Germline CDR1 is LGHDT and CDR2 is YNNKEL (reference sequence). The CDR3 DNA follows: TGTGCCTGCAGCCCTCTATTGGGGGGAACAGAGACCCAGTACTTC. This codes for CACSPLLGGTETQYF.

The chain links TRBV9 to TRBJ2-5; 9 bases match TRBD2. Germline V gene lookup returns CDR1 SGDLS and CDR2 YYNGEE. J was trimmed by 6 bases and V by 2 bases; bases with no gene match: 11. The CDR3 covers 16 residues. The CDR3 protein is CASSVGGGANTQTQYF. The DNA for the CDR3 is TGTGCCAGCAGCGTGGGCGGGGGGGCCAATACTCAGACCCAGTACTTC.

The chain is built from TRBV5-1 and TRBJ2-1; D perhaps matches TRBD2 (5 bases). V was shortened by 4 bases and J by 5 bases, with 19 bases between the two germline ends. The CDR3 runs to 16 residues. The germline gives CDR1 SGHRS, CDR2 YFSETQ. The CDR3, as DNA: TGCGCCAGCAGCAACAAGTACTCTGCAGCGGACAATGAGCAGTTCTTC. Translating gives CASSNKYSAADNEQFF.

This rearrangement joins TRBV12-3 or TRBV12-4 to TRBJ1-6; 8 bases are a match to TRBD1. The CDR3 loop spans 14 amino acids. The junction had 3 bases not matched to a gene; V was cut back by 3 bases and J by 8 bases. The CDR3 protein is CASSFQGADSPLHF. CDR3 sequence (DNA): TGTGCCAGCAGTTTCCAGGGGGCGGATTCACCCCTCCACTTT.

This clonotype was observed a few times. Germline is not matched at one junction end, which may reflect a read error. The chain employs TRBV11-2 and TRBJ2-1; perhaps TRBD2 as D (5 bases). Germline CDR1 and CDR2: SGHAT and FQNNGV. The CDR3 runs 17 residues. The CDR3 sequence: CASSLVRGSISCNEQFF. The CDR3, as DNA: TGTGCCAGCAGCTTAGTCCGAGGGAGTATATCCTGCAATGAGCAGTTCTTC.

The chain is built from TRBV10-3 and TRBJ2-7; 9 bases line up with TRBD1. The trim removed 6 bases at V and 5 bases at J, leaving 2 bases unmatched. Germline CDR1 is ENHRY and CDR2 is SYGVKD. The CDR3 sequence is 12 residues long. For the CDR3, the DNA is TGTGCCATCAGCCGGACAGGGGACGAGCAGTACTTC. Protein product: CAISRTGDEQYF.

This clonotype was counted at least ten times. CDR3 loop: CASSFHTGSDTQYF. The CDR3 DNA is TGTGCCAGCAGTTTCCATACAGGGTCAGATACGCAGTATTTT. The V gene is TRBV12-3 or TRBV12-4, the J gene TRBJ2-3; TRBD1 might be the D (6 bases). Trimming shortened V by 3 bases and J by 4 bases, and 11 bases separated the two germline ends. This CDR3 spans 14 amino acids.

V usage is TRBV6-1 and J usage is TRBJ2-7, with TRBD1 as a possible D gene (6 bases). The CDR3 consists of 14 residues. Trimming took off 6 bases at V and 4 bases at J, with 16 bases between the two ends. CDR1 is MNHNS, CDR2 SASEGT, per germline. The CDR3 is CASRPDQGRYEQYF. The CDR3 coding sequence is TGTGCCAGCAGGCCCGACCAGGGGCGTTACGAGCAGTACTTC.

The rearrangement uses TRBV3-1 and TRBJ1-4; unclear D gene. In germline, CDR1 is LGHDT, CDR2 YNNKEL (reference sequence). V lost 3 bases, J lost 8 bases, and 4 bases lay in between. The CDR3 sequence is 11 residues long. The chain's CDR3 is CASSQKEKLFF. The DNA of the CDR3 is TGTGCCAGCAGCCAGAAGGAAAAACTGTTTTTT.

The chain employs TRBV7-9 and TRBJ2-7, with 7 positions matching TRBD2. CDR1 is SEHNR and CDR2 is FQNEAQ in the germline V gene (reference sequence). Losses at the gene ends were 1 base for V and 2 bases for J; bases not matched to a gene: 8. The CDR3 spans 16 residues. CDR3 loop: CASSLEGVGGTYEQYF. The DNA for the CDR3 is TGTGCCAGCAGCTTAGAGGGTGTGGGGGGGACCTACGAGCAGTACTTC. Full variable domain (outside the CDR3, taken from reference TRBV7-9 and TRBJ2-7): DTGVSQNPRHKITKRGQNVTFRCDPISEHNRLYWYRQTLGQGPEFLTYFQNEAQLEKSRLLSDRFSAERPKGSFSTLEIQRTEQGDSAMYLCASSLEGVGGTYEQYFGPGTRLTVT.

This clonotype showed up many times. The V call is TRBV27, the J call TRBJ2-3; maybe TRBD2 (6 bases). The germline V gene has CDR1 MNHEY and CDR2 SMNVEV (reference sequence). V was shortened by 7 bases and J by 12 bases, with 14 bases between the two germline ends. The CDR3 spans 11 residues. Here the CDR3 DNA reads TGTGCCAGCACTGGGGGACTTACCCAGTATTTT. Translating it yields CASTGGLTQYF.

For this clonotype: Possible read error: a much larger clone is one base away. V gene TRBV9 combines with J gene TRBJ2-5, with no clear D. Germline CDR1 reads SGDLS; CDR2 reads YYNGEE. CDR3 length equals 15 residues. Trimming shortened V by 0 bases and J by 2 bases, and 11 bases separated the two germline ends. CDR3 residues: CASSVGVSRQETQYF. The CDR3 coding sequence is TGTGCCAGCAGCGTAGGGGTTAGCAGACAAGAGACCCAGTACTTC.